This record concerns one T cell receptor beta chain sequence. The antigen remains unidentified. Trimming left V 4 bases short and J 6 bases short, with 11 bases between. The CDR3 length is 12 residues. Germline V gene data show CDR1 as SGHRS and CDR2 as YFSETQ. Healthy bone marrow donors supplied every sample. The data belong to a study of cytomegalovirus exposure and HLA in healthy donors. Study-wide points: Reported results showed that the classifier diagnosed cytomegalovirus status with high specificity and sensitivity. Indistinguishability led to the exclusion of some V segments, TRBV6-2 and TRBV6-3 included.

This PCR relied on a set of 60 Vbeta primers and 13 Jbeta primers. Repertoires were generated with immunoSEQ multiplex PCR, while TCRdb's copy carries only in-frame clones and drops some. The data contain tens of thousands of clones, over 60% of them singletons. V is TRBV5-1 and J is TRBJ2-7; maybe TRBD1 (5 bases). Material for sequencing was PBMCs. The TCR originated in a man under 40 in good health and CMV-seronegative. CDR3 protein: CASSQGQSEQYF. CDR3 nucleotide sequence: TGCGCCAGCAGCCAGGGTCAGTCCGAGCAGTACTTC.